The rows below give T cell receptor beta chains drawn from one sample of a study of cytomegalovirus exposure and HLA in healthy donors. Sequencing used immunoSEQ multiplex PCR; TCRdb keeps in-frame clones, though not all of them. This sample has tens of thousands of clones, with approximately 80% found just once. Sequencing input: PBMCs. These TCRs come from a young woman in good health and CMV-seronegative. The CDR3 runs from the conserved cysteine through the conserved F or W. A D gene is named only where the DNA matches it firmly. Size is stated for part of the rows, as once, few or many counts, or as a class when the clone is expanded.

-	TRBV29-1	TRBJ2-7	TRBD1	CSAGDSRAYEQYF	TGCAGCGCAGGGGACAGCCGAGCCTACGAGCAGTACTTC
once	TRBV5-1	TRBJ1-6	TRBD1	CASSRDSFGSPLHF	TGCGCCAGCAGCCGGGACAGCTTTGGATCACCCCTCCACTTT
-	TRBV20-1	TRBJ2-3	-	CSADPGTTQYF	TGCAGTGCAGACCCCGGGACAACGCAGTATTTT
-	TRBV6-5	TRBJ1-1	-	CASSYFRGTEAFF	TGTGCCAGCAGTTACTTTAGGGGCACTGAAGCTTTCTTT
few	TRBV7-2	TRBJ2-7	-	CASSGGRNYDEQYF	TGTGCCAGCAGCGGAGGGAGGAACTACGACGAGCAGTACTTC
-	TRBV28	TRBJ1-2	-	CASQNYGYTF	TGTGCCAGCCAGAACTATGGCTACACCTTC
once	TRBV5-1	TRBJ2-2	TRBD2	CASSLVPGGPIGELFF	TGCGCCAGCAGCTTGGTTCCGGGGGGGCCGATCGGGGAGCTGTTTTTT
once	TRBV13	TRBJ1-1	-	CASSLKEGYAEAFF	TGTGCCAGCAGCCTAAAGGAGGGCTACGCTGAAGCTTTCTTT
-	TRBV7-9	TRBJ1-2	TRBD1	CASRSSGTGRGYTF	TGTGCCAGCAGGTCCTCCGGGACAGGGCGCGGCTACACCTTC
-	TRBV2	TRBJ1-2	TRBD1	CASSQNRGQDGYTF	TGTGCCAGCAGTCAAAACAGGGGGCAAGACGGCTACACCTTC
-	TRBV18	TRBJ1-5	-	CASSPGGIGQPQHF	TGTGCCAGCTCACCCGGGGGGATCGGTCAGCCCCAGCATTTT
-	TRBV6-1	TRBJ2-4	TRBD1	CASSEPRQGPKNIQYF	TGTGCCAGCAGTGAACCAAGACAGGGACCCAAAAACATTCAGTACTTC
few	TRBV2	TRBJ1-1	TRBD1	CAGGDREGTEAFF	TGTGCCGGAGGGGACAGGGAGGGGACTGAAGCTTTCTTT
-	TRBV11-2	TRBJ2-5	-	CASSLDYGETQYF	TGTGCCAGCAGCTTAGATTACGGGGAAACCCAGTACTTC
few	TRBV6-4	TRBJ2-1	TRBD2	CASSDGIAGTEQFF	TGTGCCAGCAGTGACGGGATAGCGGGTACTGAGCAGTTCTTC
-	TRBV5-4	TRBJ2-1	TRBD2	CASSFYLAGGYNEQFF	TGTGCCAGCAGCTTTTACCTAGCGGGGGGCTACAATGAGCAGTTCTTC
-	TRBV7-2	TRBJ2-5	-	CASSLVVAGQETQYF	TGTGCCAGCAGCTTAGTAGTGGCGGGGCAGGAGACCCAGTACTTC
-	TRBV19	TRBJ2-5	-	CASSPATGTWETQYF	TGTGCCAGTAGTCCTGCTACAGGGACGTGGGAGACCCAGTACTTC
-	TRBV7-8	TRBJ2-3	TRBD1	CASSSGEGQRYTDTQYF	TGTGCCAGCAGCTCGGGTGAGGGACAGCGTTACACAGATACGCAGTATTTT
-	TRBV5-1	TRBJ2-4	TRBD1	CASSLTGGLTKNIQYF	TGCGCCAGCAGCCTCACAGGGGGCTTGACCAAAAACATTCAGTACTTC
-	TRBV2	TRBJ2-5	TRBD2	CASIHSSGGLETQYF	TGTGCCAGCATTCACTCCTCGGGGGGGCTAGAGACCCAGTACTTC
-	TRBV5-1	TRBJ1-1	-	CASSPGKNTEAFF	TGCGCCAGCAGCCCCGGGAAGAACACTGAAGCTTTCTTT
-	TRBV29-1	TRBJ2-7	-	CSVQRGYEQYF	TGTAGCGTCCAGAGAGGGTACGAGCAGTACTTC
-	TRBV6-1	TRBJ2-2	TRBD1	CASSGETGSVGGELFF	TGTGCCAGCAGTGGGGAGACAGGGTCGGTGGGCGGGGAGCTGTTTTTT
once	TRBV5-1	TRBJ1-6	TRBD1	CASSLDRDRLSPLHF	TGCGCCAGCAGCTTGGACCGGGACAGGCTTTCCCCCCTCCACTTT
-	TRBV27	TRBJ1-1	-	CASSGLGDSNTEAFF	TGTGCCAGCAGTGGGTTGGGGGACTCGAACACTGAAGCTTTCTTT
few	TRBV18	TRBJ2-2	TRBD1	CASSPSPQGAPTGELFF	TGTGCCAGCTCACCAAGCCCACAGGGGGCGCCCACCGGGGAGCTGTTTTTT
-	TRBV9	TRBJ2-3	-	CASHPRQDGSDTQYF	TGTGCCAGCCATCCTAGACAGGACGGATCAGATACGCAGTATTTT
-	TRBV4-3	TRBJ1-4	-	CASSQAPRNEKLFF	TGCGCCAGCAGCCAAGCCCCGAGGAATGAAAAACTGTTTTTT
few	TRBV7-8	TRBJ2-3	TRBD2	CASSSGGVTTDTQYF	TGTGCCAGCAGCTCCGGGGGGGTGACCACAGATACGCAGTATTTT
few	TRBV4-1	TRBJ1-3	-	CASSQAGANSGNTIYF	TGCGCCAGCAGCCAAGCAGGGGCGAACTCTGGAAACACCATATATTTT
-	TRBV6-5	TRBJ2-4	-	CASSSGLAKNIQYF	TGTGCCAGCAGTTCAGGTTTAGCCAAAAACATTCAGTACTTC
-	TRBV5-6	TRBJ1-5	TRBD1	CASSRDRGSQPQHF	TGTGCCAGCAGCCGGGACAGGGGGAGTCAGCCCCAGCATTTT
-	TRBV6-5	TRBJ1-2	TRBD1	CASSYGRQGVDGYTF	TGTGCCAGCAGTTATGGAAGACAGGGAGTAGATGGCTACACCTTC
-	TRBV15	TRBJ2-2	TRBD2	CATSRMPSGGGYTGELFF	TGTGCCACCAGCAGAATGCCGTCTGGGGGGGGGTACACCGGGGAGCTGTTTTTT
-	TRBV10-3	TRBJ1-1	-	CASRRAGEGTEAFF	TGTGCCTCGAGACGGGCAGGGGAAGGAACTGAAGCTTTCTTT
-	TRBV5-1	TRBJ2-3	-	CASSPLQGLRTDTQYF	TGCGCCAGCAGCCCGCTTCAGGGATTGCGCACAGATACGCAGTATTTT
few	TRBV20-1	TRBJ2-7	-	CSAPRMYEQYF	TGCAGTGCTCCCAGGATGTACGAGCAGTACTTC
-	TRBV7-6	TRBJ2-1	TRBD2	CASSLTRSSGGEDEQFF	TGTGCCAGCAGCTTAACCCGTAGTAGCGGGGGGGAGGATGAGCAGTTCTTC
-	TRBV4-3	TRBJ2-3	TRBD2	CASSQYNAGGPTDTQYF	TGCGCCAGCAGCCAATATAACGCGGGGGGGCCCACAGATACGCAGTATTTT
few	TRBV10-3	TRBJ2-7	-	CAISEGIRGRAGHEQYF	TGTGCCATCAGTGAGGGGATCAGGGGACGGGCCGGACACGAGCAGTACTTC
-	TRBV28	TRBJ1-6	-	CASANARDSYNSPLHF	TGTGCCAGCGCCAACGCCCGGGACTCCTATAATTCACCCCTCCACTTT
-	TRBV5-4	TRBJ1-6	TRBD1	CASSLGGQVYNSPLHF	TGTGCCAGCAGCTTGGGGGGACAGGTCTATAATTCACCCCTCCACTTT
-	TRBV6-5	TRBJ1-1	-	CAGRSGLNTKAFF	TGTGCCGGCAGGTCCGGATTGAACACTAAAGCTTTCTTT
-	TRBV2	TRBJ1-5	-	CASSYGQINQPQHF	TGTGCCAGCAGTTACGGACAGATCAATCAGCCCCAGCATTTT
few	TRBV4-1	TRBJ2-1	TRBD2	CASSPGEAGGHYNEQFF	TGCGCCAGCAGCCCGGGCGAGGCGGGGGGCCACTACAATGAGCAGTTCTTC
-	TRBV19	TRBJ1-5	-	CASSLGGSKLEPQHF	TGTGCCAGTAGTCTGGGCGGGAGTAAATTGGAGCCCCAGCATTTT
-	TRBV7-9	TRBJ1-2	-	CASSSSLPRDNSLDGYTF	TGTGCCAGCTCATCCTCCCTTCCCCGGGACAACTCTTTGGATGGCTACACCTTC
-	TRBV5-1	TRBJ1-1	TRBD1	CVSRQGMNTEAFF	TGCGTGAGCCGACAGGGGATGAACACTGAAGCTTTCTTT
-	TRBV5-1	TRBJ2-5	TRBD1	CASSSGTGARTQYF	TGCGCCAGCAGCTCAGGGACAGGGGCGAGGACCCAGTACTTC
few	TRBV5-1	TRBJ2-3	-	CASSLQGIVDTQYF	TGCGCCAGCAGCTTGCAGGGGATAGTAGATACGCAGTATTTT
-	TRBV6-1	TRBJ1-1	-	CASTGLGWGAEAFF	TGTGCCAGCACGGGGCTTGGTTGGGGGGCTGAAGCTTTCTTT
once	TRBV2	TRBJ1-4	-	CASSPEGRANEKLFF	TGTGCCAGCAGCCCAGAGGGGAGGGCTAATGAAAAACTGTTTTTT
-	TRBV19	TRBJ1-4	-	CASSANSGFNEKLFF	TGTGCCAGTAGTGCAAATAGCGGATTTAATGAAAAACTGTTTTTT
-	TRBV29-1	TRBJ1-2	-	CSVGETYGYTF	TGCAGCGTTGGGGAGACATATGGCTACACCTTC
-	TRBV6-5	TRBJ2-7	TRBD2	CASAGGPSWEQYF	TGTGCCAGCGCGGGAGGACCTTCGTGGGAGCAGTACTTC
-	TRBV9	TRBJ1-1	TRBD1	CASSGTGSTEAFF	TGTGCCAGCAGCGGGACAGGTAGCACTGAAGCTTTCTTT
once	TRBV9	TRBJ2-1	TRBD2	CASSETRGGSYNEQFF	TGTGCCAGCAGCGAAACACGGGGGGGCTCCTACAATGAGCAGTTCTTC
-	TRBV7-9	TRBJ1-5	-	CSSSFEGPQHF	TGTTCCAGCAGCTTTGAGGGACCCCAGCATTTT